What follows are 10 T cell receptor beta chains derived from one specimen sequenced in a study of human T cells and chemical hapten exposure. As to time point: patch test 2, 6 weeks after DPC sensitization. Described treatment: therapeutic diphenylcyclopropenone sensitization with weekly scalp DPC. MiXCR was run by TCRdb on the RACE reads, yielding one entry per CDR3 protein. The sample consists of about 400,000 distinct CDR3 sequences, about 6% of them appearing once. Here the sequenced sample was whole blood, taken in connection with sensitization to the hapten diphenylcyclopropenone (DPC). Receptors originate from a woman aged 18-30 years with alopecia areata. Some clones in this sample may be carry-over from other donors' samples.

CDR3 amino acids: CASSHREPTFF. For the CDR3, the DNA is TGTGCCAGCAGCCACAGGGAACCCACTTTCTTT. V usage is TRBV6-2 or TRBV6-3 and J usage is TRBJ1-1; D is possibly TRBD1 (6 bases). Germline-derived CDR1 and CDR2 are MNHEY and SVGEGT. The CDR3 has 11 amino acids. Trimming took 6 bases from V and 12 from J, leaving 14 bases between them.

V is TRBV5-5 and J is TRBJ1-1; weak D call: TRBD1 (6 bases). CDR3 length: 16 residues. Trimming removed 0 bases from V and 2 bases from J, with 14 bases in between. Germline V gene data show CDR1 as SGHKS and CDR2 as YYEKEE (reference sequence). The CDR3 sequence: CASSLATGSFNTEAFF. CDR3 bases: TGTGCCAGCAGCTTGGCAACAGGGTCGTTCAACACTGAAGCTTTCTTT.

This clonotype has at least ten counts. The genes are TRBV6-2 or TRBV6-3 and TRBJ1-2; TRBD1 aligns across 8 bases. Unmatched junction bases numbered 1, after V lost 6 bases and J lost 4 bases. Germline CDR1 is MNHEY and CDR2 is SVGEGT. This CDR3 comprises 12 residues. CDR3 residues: CASRTGVYGYTF. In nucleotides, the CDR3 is TGTGCCAGCAGGACAGGGGTCTATGGCTACACCTTC.

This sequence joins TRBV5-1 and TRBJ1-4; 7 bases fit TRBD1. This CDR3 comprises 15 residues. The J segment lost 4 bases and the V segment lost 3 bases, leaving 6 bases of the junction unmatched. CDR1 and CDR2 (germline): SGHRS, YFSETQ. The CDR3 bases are TGCGCCAGCAGCTCAGAGGGGGCCGGTAATGAAAAACTGTTTTTT. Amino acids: CASSSEGAGNEKLFF.

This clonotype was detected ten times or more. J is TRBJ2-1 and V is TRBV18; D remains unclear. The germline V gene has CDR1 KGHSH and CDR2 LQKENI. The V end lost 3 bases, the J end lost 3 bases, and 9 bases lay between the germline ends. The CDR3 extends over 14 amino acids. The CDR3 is CASSPRADYNEQFF. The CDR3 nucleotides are TGTGCCAGCTCACCCCGGGCCGACTACAATGAGCAGTTCTTC.

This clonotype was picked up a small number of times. The CDR3 here is CAIAPTGASSYEQYF. DNA of the CDR3: TGTGCCATCGCACCCACAGGGGCGTCCTCCTACGAGCAGTACTTC. The chain uses TRBV10-3 and TRBJ2-7; 7 nucleotides align to TRBD1. Per germline, CDR1 ENHRY and CDR2 SYGVKD. This CDR3 is 15 amino acids long. The V and J ends lost 8 bases and 0 bases, in that order; junction bases with no gene match: 10.

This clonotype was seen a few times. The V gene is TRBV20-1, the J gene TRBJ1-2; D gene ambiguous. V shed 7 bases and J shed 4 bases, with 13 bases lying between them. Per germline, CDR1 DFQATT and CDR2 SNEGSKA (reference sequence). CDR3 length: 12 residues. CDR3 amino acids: CSVRQPPYGYTF. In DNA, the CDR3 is TGCAGTGTAAGGCAGCCTCCCTATGGCTACACCTTC.

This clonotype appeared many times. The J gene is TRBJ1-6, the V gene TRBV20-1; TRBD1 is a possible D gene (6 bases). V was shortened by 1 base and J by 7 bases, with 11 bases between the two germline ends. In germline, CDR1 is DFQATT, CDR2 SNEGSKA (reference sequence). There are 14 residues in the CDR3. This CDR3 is CSARGGANNSPLHF. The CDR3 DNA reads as TGCAGTGCTAGAGGGGGGGCAAACAATTCACCCCTCCACTTT.

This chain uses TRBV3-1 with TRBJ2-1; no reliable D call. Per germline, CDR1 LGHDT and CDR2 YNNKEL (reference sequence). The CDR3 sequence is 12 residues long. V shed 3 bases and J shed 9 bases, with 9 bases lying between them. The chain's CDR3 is CASSQAFGEQFF. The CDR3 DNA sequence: TGTGCCAGCAGCCAGGCCTTCGGTGAGCAGTTCTTC.

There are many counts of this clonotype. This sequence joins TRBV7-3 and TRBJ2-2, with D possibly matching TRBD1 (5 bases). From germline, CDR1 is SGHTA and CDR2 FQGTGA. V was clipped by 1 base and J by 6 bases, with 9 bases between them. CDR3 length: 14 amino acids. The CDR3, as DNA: TGTGCCAGCAGCTTAATAGGGGCTTCCGGGGAGCTGTTTTTT. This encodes CASSLIGASGELFF.